Reported below is one T cell receptor (beta chain). Other DNA sequences in this specimen translate into the identical CDR3. The sample originates from a study of blood T cell repertoires in COVID-19. Overall study: In each case, the material was cDNA or gDNA derived from T cells, B-cell-depleted T cells, or PBMCs.

In the original workflow: How many nucleated cells were present was estimated from reference gene primer amplification. Data came from immunoSEQ multiplex PCR; TCRdb stores just in-frame clones and leaves some out. The V and J calls and clone size come from that table; D and trimming were worked out from the DNA. The table has 270,000 or so clones, roughly 90% seen once. The CDR3 is made up of 13 amino acids. V lost 3 bases and J 4 bases, leaving 9 bases between the germline ends. The germline gives CDR1 SGHTA, CDR2 FQGTGA. The clonotype originates from a woman aged 40 to 49 with acute COVID-19. This rearrangement joins TRBV7-3 to TRBJ2-5; perhaps TRBD2 as D (6 bases). The source material was PBMCs or T cells enriched from blood (not recorded which). The CDR3 region has the DNA TGTGCCAGCAGCTTCGAGGGAGGAGAGACCCAGTACTTC. The encoded protein is CASSFEGGETQYF.